The sequence of this TCR beta chain was determined in a study of Ad26.COV2.S vaccination and SARS-CoV-2 variants (dated by TCRdb to the early 2020s). Broadly, across the study: Vaccine-arm donors came from COV1001, a multicentre, randomized, double-blind, placebo-controlled phase I-IIa trial of Ad26.COV2.S in healthy adults. Ad26.COV2.S was administered intramuscularly at a dose of 5x10^10 or 1x10^11 viral particles, either as one shot or as two shots given 56 days apart. Sequencing of the TCRbeta repertoire served to evaluate the specificity and breadth of SARS-CoV-2-reactive T cell receptors following Ad26.COV2.S vaccination. A total of roughly 30 samples were included in the TCR-sequenced set, comprising about 20 Ad26.COV2.S vaccine recipients, 5 placebo recipients and 8 SARS-CoV-2 convalescent individuals. Participants in the trial were split at random into five groups of five each, receiving low-dose or high-dose Ad26.COV2.S once or twice, or else placebo on both occasions. Blinding of investigators to trial group allocation was maintained during experiments and outcome assessment. Study-level results and caveats: Non-spike TCR breadth was comparable between vaccine and placebo recipients, consistent with the vaccine containing only spike. Spike-specific TCR breadth was higher in Ad26.COV2.S recipients than in placebo recipients (P = 0.0014). Comparing responses between vaccine doses or regimens was not something the study was powered to do. After vaccination, spike-specific CD8+ and CD4+ T cell responses were reported to show substantial breadth. The authors noted that the TCR breadth and depth analyses may have underestimated total T cell responses.

In the paper's terms, the treatment or condition label means: over 15 received Ad26.COV2.S at low or high dose, single or two shots; about 5 received placebo; per-sample allocation not given. For vaccine and placebo recipients, the sequenced repertoires came from samples collected on day 63 after the first injection. In Cohort 1b, 25 adults aged 18-55 years were enrolled at a single site in Boston, USA, between 29 July and 7 August 2020. As a vaccine, Ad26.COV2.S was a replication-incompetent adenovirus type 26 vector that expressed a prefusion-stabilized SARS-CoV-2 spike protein derived from the original Wuhan strain. The immunoSEQ Assay was used to sequence TCRbeta CDR3 regions. After extraction, genomic DNA underwent amplification by bias-controlled multiplex PCR, followed by high-throughput sequencing. The published analysis was carried out like this. To quantify the absolute abundance of each unique TCRbeta CDR3 region, sequences were collapsed and filtered. T cell fraction was estimated by normalizing TCRbeta template counts to usable DNA, with usable DNA measured through amplification of reference genes found in all nucleated cells. Repertoire TCRs were annotated as SARS-CoV-2-specific when V gene, CDR3 amino acid sequence and J gene were exactly matched to a known reactive TCR set. The reference SARS-CoV-2 TCR set was obtained from MIRA and was filtered for enrichment in COVID-19-positive ImmuneCODE repertoires, whereby public or cross-reactive TCRs were removed. Using the MIRA antigens, annotated TCRs were further analysed by specific ORF or by position within an ORF. Breadth was defined as annotated unique rearrangements over total unique productive rearrangements; depth was the summed frequency of those rearrangements. TCR breadth was compared between groups using two-sided Wilcoxon rank-sum tests. TCRdb mirrors the immuneACCESS table, restricted to in-frame sequences. Some clones are absent from its copies; in checked studies, under half trace to an unresolved V gene, and the reason for the others is unknown. That table is the source of V, J and clone size, and D and trimming were worked out from the DNA. The sample includes about 680,000 clones, with around 90% observed a single time. Together, the top ten hold 1.5% of the sample.

With respect to this clone: Its antigen is not yet known. No quality values exist for individual bases; no much larger clone is one base distant.

Specimen: peripheral blood, collected in a trial of Ad26.COV2.S vaccine versus placebo. The sequence came from a person aged 18-60 years who received the Ad26.COV2.S COVID-19 vaccine or a placebo.

The CDR3 reads CASSPDRARNSPLHF. The nucleotide sequence is TGTGCCAGCAGCCCAGACAGGGCCAGAAATTCACCCCTCCACTTT. The rearranged segments are TRBV7-2 and TRBJ1-6, and TRBD1 aligns with 7 junction nucleotides. CDR1 and CDR2 are read off the germline V gene as SGHTA and FQGNSA. From its cysteine to its phenylalanine, the CDR3 spans 15 amino acids. Left in the record is the CDR3 DNA by itself, 45 bases read in frame from the first base. The junction shows trimming of 5 bases on V and 7 bases on J, and the gene matches do not reach 8 bases of it.